Listed below are T cell receptor beta chains from one sample, sequenced in a study of T cells in Graves' hyperthyroidism and ophthalmopathy. TCRdb redid the calling of the multiplex PCR reads with MiXCR, one entry per CDR3 protein. The repertoire holds about 600,000 distinct CDR3 sequences, with more than 15% as singletons. Sequencing was performed on blood. These receptors originate from a woman between 40 and 55 years old with Graves' ophthalmopathy. The conserved cysteine and the conserved F or W are not part of the CDR3 here. For some rows the clone size is stated as once, few or many, or as a class when expanded; others skip it.

>TRBV19|14|-|TRBJ2-3
ASSLRQGGTTDTQY
>TRBV6-1|13|-|TRBJ2-2
ASSNRQGGTGELF
>TRBV12-3/TRBV12-4|10|-|TRBJ1-2
ASSSQGKGYT
>TRBV18|12|many|TRBJ2-5
ASSPPQPQETQY
>TRBV6-1|13|-|TRBJ1-5
ASSEETGGNQPQH
>TRBV7-8|13|many|TRBJ1-5
ASSLGAWGNQPQH
>TRBV28|13|many|TRBJ1-2
ASSPHLTGFYGYT
>TRBV9|12|many|TRBJ2-1
ASSVRLGAGEQF
>TRBV5-1|14|once|TRBJ2-3
ASSLEGSGSSDTQY
>TRBV20-1|13|many|TRBJ2-1
SAPQGTGLYNEQF
>TRBV20-1|12|-|TRBJ2-1
SAGAGESFNEQF
>TRBV27|11|-|TRBJ2-7
ASSSSEYYEQY
>TRBV24-1|11|-|TRBJ2-1
ATSGGAGFEQF
>TRBV7-8|14|few|TRBJ1-6
ASSLEQGRFSSPLH
>TRBV28|11|many|TRBJ2-5
ASSLETSGGQY
>TRBV20-1|12|-|TRBJ2-3
SAMRGPAPDTQY
>TRBV9|15|few|TRBJ2-3
ASSVRGEGRFSDTQY
>TRBV7-3|15|many|TRBJ2-2
ASSTGDRRTNTGELF
>TRBV13|14|-|TRBJ2-1
ASSLGQAGPYNEQF
>TRBV7-9|12|few|TRBJ1-4
ASSLASTNEKLF
>TRBV10-3|10|many|TRBJ1-5
ASGQGNQPQH
>TRBV20-1|14|many|TRBJ2-1
SARGGGGGAYNEQF
>TRBV20-1|12|few|TRBJ2-5
SATSGSFSETQY
>TRBV5-1|11|many|TRBJ2-1
ASSLAATREQF
>TRBV29-1|12|few|TRBJ2-3
SVGRQGRTDTQY
>TRBV3-1|12|-|TRBJ2-5
ASSHPGQGKTQY
>TRBV5-1|14|-|TRBJ2-1
ASSPGLAALRDEQF
>TRBV5-8|14|few|TRBJ2-5
ASSFMNAGGQETQY
>TRBV11-2|10|many|TRBJ1-1
ASSLGIDEAF
>TRBV7-3|13|many|TRBJ2-7
ASSLDSSGNYEQY
>TRBV6-1|13|-|TRBJ1-2
ASSEGGGTVYGYT
>TRBV5-5|13|many|TRBJ2-3
ASSSLLGEGDTQY
>TRBV5-1|14|-|TRBJ2-2
ASSLAVVGGTGELF
>TRBV28|13|many|TRBJ2-2
ATHGRGKDTGELF
>TRBV3-1|13|many|TRBJ2-7
ASSQAGRSSYEQY
>TRBV7-9|14|few|TRBJ1-1
AISGVLGSMNTEAF
>TRBV20-1|10|-|TRBJ2-3
SAREITDTQY
>TRBV20-1|18|-|TRBJ2-2
SARGPFGTSGFANTGELF
>TRBV5-1|13|many|TRBJ1-1
ASSLGQGVITEAF
>TRBV6-1|11|many|TRBJ2-5
ASRSGGIETQY
>TRBV25-1|13|-|TRBJ2-3
ASSVGDRRSDTQY
>TRBV4-1|13|-|TRBJ1-1
ASSQDGTGGGEAF
>TRBV5-5|13|few|TRBJ2-7
ASSFGTTLTYEQY
>TRBV5-6|13|-|TRBJ2-5
ASSLGQGRLETQY
>TRBV7-2|12|-|TRBJ2-1
ASTPGEGYNEQF
>TRBV27|11|-|TRBJ1-6
ASRGADNSPLH